These 30 T cell receptor beta chains were sequenced from one sample in a study of blood T cell repertoires in COVID-19. Method: immunoSEQ multiplex PCR; TCRdb's copy keeps in-frame clones and lacks some. Here the sample spans 95,000 to 150,000 clones, around 84% being singletons. The source material was PBMCs or T cells enriched from blood (not recorded which). Receptors were obtained from a woman younger than 45 who had recovered from COVID-19.

V usage is TRBV19 and J usage is TRBJ1-5; D may be TRBD1 (6 bases). The ends were cut back, 6 bases at V and 0 bases at J, with 12 bases in the middle. The CDR3 is 15 residues long. CDR1 is LNHDA and CDR2 is SQIVND in the germline V gene (reference sequence). The CDR3 sequence is CASRVQGNSNQPQHF. The DNA for the CDR3 is TGTGCCAGTAGAGTACAGGGTAATAGCAATCAGCCCCAGCATTTT.

This clone was detected once. In DNA form, the CDR3 reads TGTGCCAGCAGCGTCCGACAGGGGTCCAAAGCTTTCTTT. Residues: CASSVRQGSKAFF. V and J are TRBV9 and TRBJ1-1, with 8 positions matching TRBD1. Germline trimming cut 2 bases from V and 9 bases from J; bases unmatched to any gene: 6. This CDR3 is built from 13 residues. Germline assignment: CDR1 SGDLS and CDR2 YYNGEE.

This rearrangement joins TRBV2 to TRBJ2-2; TRBD2 aligns across 11 bases. V was pared by 5 bases and J by 3 bases, with 2 bases of the junction left unmatched. Germline V gene lookup returns CDR1 SNHLY and CDR2 FYNNEI. CDR3 length: 15 amino acids. CDR3 amino acids: CASSSSGGYTGELFF. The CDR3 nucleotides read TGTGCCAGCAGTTCTAGCGGGGGGTACACCGGGGAGCTGTTTTTT.

This rearrangement joins TRBV4-1 to TRBJ1-3; TRBD1 aligns across 7 bases. V was pared by 3 bases and J by 2 bases, with 22 bases of the junction left unmatched. The V gene's germline CDR1 is MGHRA and CDR2 YSYEKL. CDR3 length: 21 amino acids. CDR3 region: CASSHGVPGQVRGRAGNTIYF. The DNA of the CDR3 is TGCGCCAGCAGCCATGGGGTTCCCGGACAGGTTCGGGGTAGAGCTGGAAACACCATATATTTT.

V and J are TRBV5-4 and TRBJ2-7, with 9 bases fitting TRBD2. Germline V gene sequence: CDR1 SGHNT, CDR2 YYREEE (reference sequence). This CDR3 region has 13 residues. The trim removed 2 bases at V and 4 bases at J, leaving 1 base unmatched. The CDR3 is CASSLSGGYEQYF. The CDR3 DNA sequence: TGTGCCAGCAGCTTAAGCGGGGGGTACGAGCAGTACTTC. Using reference TRBV5-4 and TRBJ2-7 for the parts outside the CDR3, the full variable domain is ETGVTQSPTHLIKTRGQQVTLRCSSQSGHNTVSWYQQALGQGPQFIFQYYREEENGRGNFPPRFSGLQFPNYSSELNVNALELDDSALYLCASSLSGGYEQYFGPGTRLTVT.

This chain uses TRBV18 with TRBJ1-1; D is ambiguous. CDR1 and CDR2 from the germline V gene are KGHSH and LQKENI. This CDR3 is 13 amino acids long. The V end was cut by 2 bases, the J end by 2 bases, with 6 bases between. This CDR3 reads CASSPSINTEAFF. CDR3 bases: TGTGCCAGCTCACCATCTATTAACACTGAAGCTTTCTTT.

This rearrangement joins TRBV10-3 to TRBJ2-3, with unresolved D. CDR1 and CDR2 from the germline V gene are ENHRY and SYGVKD. Trimming removed 3 bases at V and 6 bases at J, with 4 bases between. The CDR3 covers 11 residues. Here the CDR3 DNA reads TGTGCCATCAGTGATCTGGATACGCAGTATTTT. It translates to CAISDLDTQYF.

This sequence joins TRBV5-4 and TRBJ2-5; possibly TRBD2 for D (6 bases). V was shortened by 2 bases and J by 5 bases, with 19 bases between the two germline ends. Germline V gene sequence: CDR1 SGHNT, CDR2 YYREEE (reference sequence). This CDR3 spans 16 amino acids. CDR3 amino acids: CASSLGGWGVGETQYF. For the CDR3, the DNA is TGTGCCAGCAGCTTAGGCGGTTGGGGGGTTGGGGAGACCCAGTACTTC.

J is TRBJ2-2 and V is TRBV5-1; D possibly corresponds to TRBD2 (5 bases). The CDR3 runs to 15 residues. Trimming stripped 1 base from V and 0 bases from J, with 7 bases between. CDR1 is SGHRS and CDR2 is YFSETQ in the germline V gene. The CDR3, as DNA: TGCGCCAGCAGCTTGCAAGCGGCGAACACCGGGGAGCTGTTTTTT. Protein sequence: CASSLQAANTGELFF.

This sequence joins TRBV2 and TRBJ2-1, with 12 positions matching TRBD2. Germline V lookup: CDR1 SNHLY, CDR2 FYNNEI. The length of the CDR3 is 18 residues. The J segment lost 5 bases and the V segment lost 5 bases, leaving 13 bases of the junction unmatched. In nucleotides, the CDR3 is TGTGCCAGCAGTAGAAGACTAGCGGGAGACTTGAGGGACAATGAGCAGTTCTTC. It encodes CASSRRLAGDLRDNEQFF.

The chain carries TRBV18 and TRBJ2-7, with 9 nucleotides matching TRBD2. The CDR3 extends over 16 amino acids. Germline CDR1 KGHSH, CDR2 LQKENI. The J segment lost 2 bases and the V segment lost 6 bases, leaving 11 bases of the junction unmatched. CDR3 sequence: CASSPRGVAGAYEQYF. CDR3 nucleotides: TGTGCCAGCTCTCCCCGAGGGGTAGCGGGAGCCTACGAGCAGTACTTC. Full variable domain (outside the CDR3, taken from reference TRBV18 and TRBJ2-7): NAGVMQNPRHLVRRRGQEARLRCSPMKGHSHVYWYRQLPEEGLKFMVYLQKENIIDESGMPKERFSAEFPKEGPSILRIQQVVRGDSAAYFCASSPRGVAGAYEQYFGPGTRLTVT.

The J gene is TRBJ2-4, the V gene TRBV24-1; TRBD1 aligns across 9 bases. In germline, CDR1 is KGHDR, CDR2 SFDVKD. This CDR3 has 14 residues. With 4 bases clipped from V and 7 bases from J, the junction kept 4 bases outside the gene matches. The CDR3 bases are TGTGCCACCAGTGAAACAGGGGGCGCGAACATTCAGTACTTC. Translating gives CATSETGGANIQYF.

This chain uses TRBV4-3 with TRBJ1-6, with a tentative D call TRBD1 (6 bases). Germline V gene sequence: CDR1 LGHNA, CDR2 YSLEER. V lost 4 bases to trimming and J lost 5 bases, with 24 bases between them. CDR3 length equals 19 residues. Here the CDR3 DNA reads TGCGCCAGCAGCCGAGTCAAAGGATCAGGGGACCTGGATAATTCACCCCTCCACTTT. This translates into CASSRVKGSGDLDNSPLHF.

This clone has a count of ten or more. The V and J genes are TRBV6-1 and TRBJ2-7; 9 bases fit TRBD1. CDR3 length: 16 amino acids. The ends lost 2 bases at V and 5 bases at J; junction bases unmatched: 10. Germline CDR1 MNHNS, CDR2 SASEGT. The CDR3 DNA follows: TGTGCCAGCAGTGAAAATCCGGGACAGGGAGGCGACGAGCAGTACTTC. This codes for CASSENPGQGGDEQYF.

J is TRBJ1-1 and V is TRBV10-3; no firm D call. This CDR3 is 13 amino acids long. Per germline, CDR1 ENHRY and CDR2 SYGVKD. V was trimmed by 5 bases and J by 1 base, leaving 8 bases between them. CDR3 DNA: TGTGCCATCAGTCAGGCCCCGAACACTGAAGCTTTCTTT. It is translated as CAISQAPNTEAFF.

In its sample, this clone was seen once. V is TRBV14 and J is TRBJ1-1, with D possibly matching TRBD1 (5 bases). The CDR3 is made up of 14 amino acids. CDR1 is SGHDN, CDR2 FVKESK, per germline. Between the trimmed V and J ends, which lost 8 bases and 1 base, there was a span of 14 bases. The CDR3 is CASRQQGSNTEAFF. CDR3 DNA: TGTGCCAGCCGACAGCAAGGCTCGAACACTGAAGCTTTCTTT.

The V call is TRBV19, the J call TRBJ1-5; possibly TRBD1 for D (5 bases). Germline CDR1 LNHDA, CDR2 SQIVND (reference sequence). Deletions cut 7 bases from V and 4 bases from J, with 14 bases between. The CDR3 is 14 amino acids. The CDR3 protein is CASTSGGRNQPQHF. CDR3 in DNA: TGTGCCAGTACCTCGGGGGGTCGAAATCAGCCCCAGCATTTT. The whole variable domain, remainder taken from reference TRBV19 and TRBJ1-5, is DGGITQSPKYLFRKEGQNVTLSCEQNLNHDAMYWYRQDPGQGLRLIYYSQIVNDFQKGDIAEGYSVSREKKESFPLTVTSAQKNPTAFYLCASTSGGRNQPQHFGDGTRLSIL.

The rearrangement joins TRBV19 to TRBJ2-1; no clear D gene. V gave up 6 bases and J gave up 8 bases, with 14 bases separating them. CDR1 LNHDA and CDR2 SQIVND come from the germline V gene (reference sequence). CDR3 size: 13 residues. CDR3 amino acids: CASSASDSYEQFF. CDR3 DNA sequence: TGTGCCAGTAGCGCATCGGATAGCTATGAGCAGTTCTTC.

This chain uses TRBV5-1 with TRBJ1-4; 10 positions agree with TRBD1. The junction had 0 bases not matched to a gene; V was cut back by 3 bases and J by 4 bases. This CDR3 comprises 14 residues. Germline V CDR1 and CDR2: SGHRS, YFSETQ. This CDR3 is CASSWTGGNEKLFF. The CDR3 DNA reads TGCGCCAGCAGCTGGACAGGGGGTAATGAAAAACTGTTTTTT.

The CDR3 loop reads CASIGRVAGYGYTF. The CDR3 coding sequence is TGTGCCAGCATAGGGAGGGTTGCTGGCTATGGCTACACCTTC. The chain joins TRBV19 to TRBJ1-2; D unclear. Germline V gene sequence: CDR1 LNHDA, CDR2 SQIVND (reference sequence). Trimming cost V 9 bases and J 4 bases, with 18 bases left between them. The CDR3 contains 14 residues.

The V gene is TRBV7-2, the J gene TRBJ1-5, with a weak D call TRBD1 (5 bases). Deletions cut 6 bases from V and 6 bases from J, with 21 bases between. The CDR3 is made up of 16 amino acids. Germline-derived CDR1 and CDR2 are SGHTA and FQGNSA. This CDR3 reads CASSPAPQGLIQPQHF. In DNA, the CDR3 is TGTGCCAGCAGTCCCGCCCCCCAGGGTTTGATTCAGCCCCAGCATTTT.

J is TRBJ2-2 and V is TRBV4-3; 13 nucleotides line up with TRBD2. The CDR3 is made up of 17 amino acids. Looked up from germline, CDR1 is LGHNA and CDR2 is YSLEER. Unmatched junction bases numbered 8, after V lost 3 bases and J lost 7 bases. This CDR3 is CASSHDRLAGGHGELFF. The CDR3 DNA reads as TGCGCCAGCAGCCATGACCGACTAGCGGGAGGACACGGGGAGCTGTTTTTT.

V and J are TRBV27 and TRBJ1-6; weak D call: TRBD1 (5 bases). Looked up from germline, CDR1 is MNHEY and CDR2 is SMNVEV (reference sequence). The CDR3 has 13 amino acids. V lost 7 bases and J 10 bases, leaving 14 bases between the germline ends. CDR3 bases: TGTGCCAGCACCAGGGTAATGGGCTCACCCCTCCACTTT. Translating gives CASTRVMGSPLHF.

V is TRBV7-3 and J is TRBJ2-3, with 14 bases aligning to TRBD2. This CDR3 has 18 amino acids. The J segment lost 0 bases and the V segment lost 5 bases, leaving 7 bases of the junction unmatched. CDR1 is SGHTA, CDR2 FQGTGA, per germline. CDR3 nucleotide sequence: TGTGCCAGCAGCCAAGGACTAGCGGGAGGTATAAGCACAGATACGCAGTATTTT. It codes for CASSQGLAGGISTDTQYF.

The chain links TRBV28 to TRBJ2-4, with 11 bases aligning to TRBD1. The germline gives CDR1 MDHEN, CDR2 SYDVKM. CDR3 length: 15 residues. V trimming: 5 bases; J trimming: 8 bases; junction bases outside the gene matches: 8. CDR3 in DNA: TGTGCCAGCAGTACGAGGGACAGGGGGGGAGACATTCAGTACTTC. Its translation: CASSTRDRGGDIQYF.

The rearrangement links TRBV5-1 to TRBJ2-7; 10 bases match TRBD1. The CDR3 is made up of 14 amino acids. J gave up 7 bases and V 3 bases, and 7 bases lay outside the gene matches. CDR1 and CDR2 from the germline V gene are SGHRS and YFSETQ. The CDR3 nucleotides are TGCGCCAGCAGCTCTGGACAGGGGGTCTGGGAGCAGTACTTC. It encodes CASSSGQGVWEQYF.

V is TRBV20-1 and J is TRBJ1-5; 8 positions match TRBD1. This CDR3 is 15 amino acids long. V lost 3 bases to trimming and J lost 9 bases; unmatched junction nucleotides: 13. Looked up from germline, CDR1 is DFQATT and CDR2 is SNEGSKA (reference sequence). CDR3 amino acids: CSASTAGTGALPQHF. The CDR3 DNA is TGCAGTGCTAGTACAGCCGGGACAGGTGCTCTGCCCCAGCATTTT.

The J gene is TRBJ1-2, the V gene TRBV9; D is possibly TRBD1 (6 bases). Germline loops: CDR1 SGDLS, CDR2 YYNGEE. The CDR3 sequence is 13 residues long. The germline V and J ends were trimmed by 0 bases and 8 bases, with 11 bases remaining between them. The CDR3: CASSVGKGDGYTF. For the CDR3, the DNA is TGTGCCAGCAGCGTAGGGAAGGGGGACGGCTACACCTTC.

The rearrangement uses TRBV5-1 and TRBJ2-5; D may be TRBD1 (5 bases). The V gene lost 3 bases and the J gene lost 1 base, with 10 bases spanning the gap. The CDR3 extends over 14 amino acids. Germline V gene data show CDR1 as SGHRS and CDR2 as YFSETQ. The CDR3 sequence: CASSWGSSQETQYF. The CDR3 DNA follows: TGCGCCAGCAGCTGGGGCTCTAGCCAAGAGACCCAGTACTTC.

The sample holds a few counts of this clone. The chain recombines TRBV6-5 with TRBJ2-7; 9 bases match TRBD2. This CDR3 region has 15 residues. Unmatched junction bases numbered 7, after V lost 5 bases and J lost 2 bases. Germline V gives CDR1 MNHEY, CDR2 SVGAGI. CDR3 sequence (DNA): TGTGCCAGCAGTCCCCTAGCGGGATTAGCCTACGAGCAGTACTTC. This codes for CASSPLAGLAYEQYF.